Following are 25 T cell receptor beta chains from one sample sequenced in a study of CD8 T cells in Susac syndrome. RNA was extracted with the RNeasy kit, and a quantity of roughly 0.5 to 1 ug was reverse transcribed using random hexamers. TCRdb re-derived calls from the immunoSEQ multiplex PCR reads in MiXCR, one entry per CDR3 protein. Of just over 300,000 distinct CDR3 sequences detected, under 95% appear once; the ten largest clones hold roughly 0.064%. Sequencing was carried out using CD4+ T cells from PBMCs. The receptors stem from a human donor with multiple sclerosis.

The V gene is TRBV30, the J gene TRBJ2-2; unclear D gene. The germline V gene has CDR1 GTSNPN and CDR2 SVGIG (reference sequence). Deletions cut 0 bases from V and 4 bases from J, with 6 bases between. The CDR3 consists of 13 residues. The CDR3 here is CAWSVLFTGELFF. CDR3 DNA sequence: TGTGCCTGGAGTGTTCTCTTCACCGGGGAGCTGTTTTTT.

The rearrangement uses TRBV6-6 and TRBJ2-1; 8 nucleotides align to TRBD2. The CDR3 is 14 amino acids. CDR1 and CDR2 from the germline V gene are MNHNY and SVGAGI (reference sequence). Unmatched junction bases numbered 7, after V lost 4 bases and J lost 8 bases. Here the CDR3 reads CASSSREGLDEQFF. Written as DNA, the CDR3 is TGTGCCAGCAGTTCTCGGGAGGGCCTCGATGAGCAGTTCTTC.

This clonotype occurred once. The DNA for the CDR3 is TGTGCCAGCAGCCACCCCGGGACAGGGACGGAGACCCAGTACTTC. Its translation: CASSHPGTGTETQYF. The chain uses TRBV3-1 and TRBJ2-5; 9 nucleotides line up with TRBD1. The germline gives CDR1 LGHDT, CDR2 YNNKEL (reference sequence). The CDR3 spans 15 residues. V was pared by 3 bases and J by 5 bases, with 7 bases of the junction left unmatched.

CDR3 in DNA: TGTGCCAGCAGTGAAAACAGAAAAGAGACCCAGTACTTC. Amino acids: CASSENRKETQYF. The J gene is TRBJ2-5, the V gene TRBV2; D not certain. Germline CDR1 is SNHLY and CDR2 is FYNNEI. The CDR3 extends over 13 amino acids. Trimming removed 2 bases from V and 3 bases from J, with 7 bases in between.

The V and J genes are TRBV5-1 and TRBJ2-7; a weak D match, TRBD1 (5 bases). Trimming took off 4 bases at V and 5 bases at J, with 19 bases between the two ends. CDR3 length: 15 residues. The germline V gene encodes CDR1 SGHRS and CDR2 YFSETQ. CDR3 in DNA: TGCGCCAGCAGCCAAGGTTTCAGGGTAGGCGACGAGCAGTACTTC. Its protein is CASSQGFRVGDEQYF.

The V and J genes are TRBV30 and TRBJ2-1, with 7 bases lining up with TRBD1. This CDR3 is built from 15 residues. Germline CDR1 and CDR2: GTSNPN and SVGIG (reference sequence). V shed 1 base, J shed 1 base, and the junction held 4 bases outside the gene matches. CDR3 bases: TGTGCCTGGAGTGGAGACAGGGCGTCCTACAATGAGCAGTTCTTC. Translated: CAWSGDRASYNEQFF. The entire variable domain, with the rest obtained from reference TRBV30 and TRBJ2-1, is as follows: SQTIHQWPATLVQPVGSPLSLECTVEGTSNPNLYWYRQAAGRGLQLLFYSVGIGQISSEVPQNLSASRPQDRQFILSSKKLLLSDSGFYLCAWSGDRASYNEQFFGPGTRLTVL.

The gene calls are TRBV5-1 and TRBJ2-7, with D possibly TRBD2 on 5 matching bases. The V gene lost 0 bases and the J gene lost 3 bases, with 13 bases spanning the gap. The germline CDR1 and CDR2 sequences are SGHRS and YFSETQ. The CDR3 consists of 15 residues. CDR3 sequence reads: CASSLEPEGIYEQYF. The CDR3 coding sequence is TGCGCCAGCAGCTTGGAACCCGAGGGTATCTACGAGCAGTACTTC.

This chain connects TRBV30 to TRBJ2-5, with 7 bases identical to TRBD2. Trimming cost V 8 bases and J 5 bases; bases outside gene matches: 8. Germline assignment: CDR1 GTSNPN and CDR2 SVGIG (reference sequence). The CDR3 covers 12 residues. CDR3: CALGLVGETQYF. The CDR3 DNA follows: TGTGCCCTCGGACTAGTCGGGGAGACCCAGTACTTC.

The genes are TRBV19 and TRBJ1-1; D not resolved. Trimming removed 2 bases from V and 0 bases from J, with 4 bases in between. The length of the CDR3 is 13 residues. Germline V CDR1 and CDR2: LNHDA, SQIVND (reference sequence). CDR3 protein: CASSIQMNTEAFF. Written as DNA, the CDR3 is TGTGCCAGTAGTATACAGATGAACACTGAAGCTTTCTTT.

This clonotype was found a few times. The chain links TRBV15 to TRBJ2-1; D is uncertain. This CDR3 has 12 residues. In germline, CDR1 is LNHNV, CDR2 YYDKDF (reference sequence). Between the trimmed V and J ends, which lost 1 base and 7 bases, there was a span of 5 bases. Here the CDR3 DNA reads TGTGCCACCAGCAGAGGCAGGAATGAGCAGTTCTTC. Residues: CATSRGRNEQFF.

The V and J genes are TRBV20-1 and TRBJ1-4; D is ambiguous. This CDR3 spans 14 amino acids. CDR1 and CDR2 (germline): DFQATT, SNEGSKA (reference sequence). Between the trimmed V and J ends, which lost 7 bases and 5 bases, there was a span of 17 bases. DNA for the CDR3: TGCAGTGTTAAGGGAGGTCCCACCAATGAAAAACTGTTTTTT. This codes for CSVKGGPTNEKLFF.

For the CDR3, the DNA is TGTGCCAGCAGTTTTCTCTCCGGCTATGGCTACACCTTC. It yields the protein CASSFLSGYGYTF. The chain is built from TRBV12-3 or TRBV12-4 and TRBJ1-2; D remains ambiguous. The CDR3 has 13 residues. The ends were cut back, 3 bases at V and 4 bases at J, with 9 bases in the middle.

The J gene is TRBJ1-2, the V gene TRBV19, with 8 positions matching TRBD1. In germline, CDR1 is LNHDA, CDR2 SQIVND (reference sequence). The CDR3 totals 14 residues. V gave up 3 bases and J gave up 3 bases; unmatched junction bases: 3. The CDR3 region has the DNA TGTGCCAGTAGTATCGGACAGGGAGACTATGGCTACACCTTC. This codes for CASSIGQGDYGYTF.

The CDR3 coding sequence is TGTGCCAGCTCACCCGGGGTTCGGGCGGACTATGGCTACACCTTC. Protein product: CASSPGVRADYGYTF. The chain carries TRBV18 and TRBJ1-2, with D unclear. Trimming took off 3 bases at V and 3 bases at J, with 14 bases between the two ends. Germline-derived CDR1 and CDR2 are KGHSH and LQKENI. The CDR3 has 15 residues. Combining the CDR3 with reference TRBV18 and TRBJ1-2 gives the whole variable domain NAGVMQNPRHLVRRRGQEARLRCSPMKGHSHVYWYRQLPEEGLKFMVYLQKENIIDESGMPKERFSAEFPKEGPSILRIQQVVRGDSAAYFCASSPGVRADYGYTFGSGTRLTVV.

The CDR3 sequence is CASSQDRGGETQYF. The CDR3, as DNA: TGCGCCAGCAGCCAAGATCGAGGAGGGGAGACCCAGTACTTC. The chain carries TRBV4-1 and TRBJ2-5; possible D gene TRBD2, 6 bases. The V and J ends lost 0 bases and 5 bases respectively, with 10 bases between them. The CDR3 extends over 14 amino acids. Germline V gives CDR1 MGHRA, CDR2 YSYEKL.

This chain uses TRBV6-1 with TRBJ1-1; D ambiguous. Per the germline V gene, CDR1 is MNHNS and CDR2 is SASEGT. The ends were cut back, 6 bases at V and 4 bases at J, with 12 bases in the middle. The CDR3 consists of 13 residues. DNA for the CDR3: TGTGCCAGCAGCGGGATTCGAGCCACTGAAGCTTTCTTT. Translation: CASSGIRATEAFF.

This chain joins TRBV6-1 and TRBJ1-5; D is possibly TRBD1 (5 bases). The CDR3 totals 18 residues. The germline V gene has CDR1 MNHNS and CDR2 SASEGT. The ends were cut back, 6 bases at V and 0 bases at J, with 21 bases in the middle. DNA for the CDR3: TGTGCCAGCAGCCTGACCGGGGCAGCCCCTATTAGCAATCAGCCCCAGCATTTT. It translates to CASSLTGAAPISNQPQHF.

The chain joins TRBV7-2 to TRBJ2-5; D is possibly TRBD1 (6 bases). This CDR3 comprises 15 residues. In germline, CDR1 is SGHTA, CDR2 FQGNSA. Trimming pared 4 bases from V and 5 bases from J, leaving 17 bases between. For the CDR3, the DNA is TGTGCCAGCAGCTCGATGGGACACCATGGGGAGACCCAGTACTTC. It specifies CASSSMGHHGETQYF.

The CDR3 nucleotides are TGTGCCAGCAGCTTAGGGACAACTTCTGGAAACACCATATATTTT. Translating it yields CASSLGTTSGNTIYF. The chain links TRBV7-9 to TRBJ1-3, with D perhaps matching TRBD1 (5 bases). CDR1 and CDR2 from the germline V gene are SEHNR and FQNEAQ (reference sequence). The CDR3 length is 15 residues. The V gene lost 1 base and the J gene lost 1 base, with 8 bases spanning the gap.

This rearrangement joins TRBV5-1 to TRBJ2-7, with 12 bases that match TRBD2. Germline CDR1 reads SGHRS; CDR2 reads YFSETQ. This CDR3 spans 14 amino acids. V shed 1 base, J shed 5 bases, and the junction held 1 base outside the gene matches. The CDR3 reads CASSLRLAGDEQYF. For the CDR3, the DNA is TGCGCCAGCAGCTTGCGACTAGCGGGGGACGAGCAGTACTTC.

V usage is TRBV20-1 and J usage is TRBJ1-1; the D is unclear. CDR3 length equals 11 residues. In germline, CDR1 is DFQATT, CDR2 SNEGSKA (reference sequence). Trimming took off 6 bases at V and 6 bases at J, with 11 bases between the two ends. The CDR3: CSARGNSEAFF. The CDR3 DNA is TGCAGTGCACGAGGTAACTCTGAAGCTTTCTTT.

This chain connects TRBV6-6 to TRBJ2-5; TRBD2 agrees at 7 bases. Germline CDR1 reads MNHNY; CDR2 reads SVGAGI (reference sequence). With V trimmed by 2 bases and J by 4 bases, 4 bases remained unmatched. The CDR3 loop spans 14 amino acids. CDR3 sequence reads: CASSYQTGGETQYF. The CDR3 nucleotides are TGTGCCAGCAGTTACCAAACGGGGGGAGAGACCCAGTACTTC.

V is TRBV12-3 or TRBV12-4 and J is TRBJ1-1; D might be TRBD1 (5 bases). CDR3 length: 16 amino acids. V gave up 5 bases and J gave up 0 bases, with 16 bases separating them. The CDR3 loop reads CASSPRREPMNTEAFF. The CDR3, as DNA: TGTGCCAGCAGTCCCCGCAGGGAGCCAATGAACACTGAAGCTTTCTTT.

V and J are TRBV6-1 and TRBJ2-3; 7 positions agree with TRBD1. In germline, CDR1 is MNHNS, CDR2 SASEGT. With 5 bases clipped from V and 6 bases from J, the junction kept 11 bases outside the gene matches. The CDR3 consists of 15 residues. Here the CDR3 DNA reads TGTGCCAGCAGTACAGGGGAAAGGCGTCCGGATACGCAGTATTTT. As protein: CASSTGERRPDTQYF.

The CDR3 DNA follows: TGTGCCAGTAGGCCGGACAGTGGATCCTACGAGCAGTACTTC. Encoded protein: CASRPDSGSYEQYF. The gene calls are TRBV19 and TRBJ2-7, with a weak D call TRBD1 (6 bases). The CDR3 is made up of 14 amino acids. Trimming left V 6 bases short and J 1 base short, with 13 bases between. The germline gives CDR1 LNHDA, CDR2 SQIVND (reference sequence).